Below are 8 T cell receptor beta chains sequenced from a single sample in a study of T cell responses to AZD1222 COVID-19 vaccine. Produced via immunoSEQ multiplex PCR; TCRdb's table is partial and in-frame only. The profile covers about 150,000 clones, with 90% to 95% appearing a single time and 1.4% taken by the ten largest. The material was peripheral blood, obtained on day 0 of AZD1222 vaccination. Receptors were obtained from an adult in good health.

The V and J genes are TRBV7-9 and TRBJ2-1, with TRBD2 matching over 16 bases. The CDR3 runs 19 residues. V was clipped by 2 bases and J by 5 bases; unmatched bases: 9. Looked up from germline, CDR1 is SEHNR and CDR2 is FQNEAQ (reference sequence). The CDR3 region has the DNA TGTGCCAGCAGCTTATGGGGACTAGCGGGAGGGGGGACTAACAATGAGCAGTTCTTC. It yields the protein CASSLWGLAGGGTNNEQFF.

The chain has TRBV7-2 and TRBJ2-3; 7 bases fit TRBD1. Germline CDR1 is SGHTA and CDR2 is FQGNSA. The CDR3 length is 14 residues. Trimming took 5 bases from V and 1 from J; bases not matched to a gene: 3. This chain's CDR3 is CASSRDSRTDTQYF. The CDR3 nucleotides read TGTGCCAGCAGCCGGGACAGCCGCACAGATACGCAGTATTTT.

The chain joins TRBV12-5 to TRBJ2-1; D gene ambiguous. This CDR3 has 18 residues. V lost 5 bases to trimming and J lost 0 bases, with 20 bases between them. Per the germline V gene, CDR1 is LGHNT and CDR2 is FRNRAP. The CDR3 reads CASGLPRSGVSSYNEQFF. Written as DNA, the CDR3 is TGTGCTAGTGGTCTTCCACGGAGTGGGGTCAGCTCCTACAATGAGCAGTTCTTC. The variable domain in full, with the rest retrieved from reference TRBV12-5 and TRBJ2-1, is DARVTQTPRHKVTEMGQEVTMRCQPILGHNTVFWYRQTMMQGLELLAYFRNRAPLDDSGMPKDRFSAEMPDATLATLKIQPSEPRDSAVYFCASGLPRSGVSSYNEQFFGPGTRLTVL.

As for this clone: The junction does not match germline at one end; this may be a read error. The CDR3 coding sequence is TGTGCCAGCAGCCTCAAAGGGGAGCCCGACTTT. Amino acids: CASSLKGEPDF. The gene calls are TRBV11-3 and TRBJ1-1, with D possibly matching TRBD1 (5 bases). The CDR3 is 11 amino acids. Germline CDR1 is SGHNT and CDR2 is YENEEA. Complete variable domain (other parts from reference TRBV11-3 and TRBJ1-1): EAGVVQSPRYKIIEKKQPVAFWCNPISGHNTLYWYLQNLGQGPELLIRYENEEAVDDSQLPKDRFSAERLKGVDSTLKIQPAELGDSAVYLCASSLKGEPDFGQGTRLTVV.

This rearrangement joins TRBV6-5 to TRBJ2-4; no firm D call. In germline, CDR1 is MNHEY, CDR2 SVGAGI. The CDR3 is 12 amino acids. V was clipped by 8 bases and J by 4 bases, with 9 bases between them. The CDR3 DNA reads as TGTGCCAGCTCGGTAACTAAAAACATTCAGTACTTC. Translation gives CASSVTKNIQYF.

The chain carries TRBV13 and TRBJ2-7; 14 bases agree with TRBD2. The germline V gene has CDR1 PRHDT and CDR2 FYEKMQ (reference sequence). This CDR3 region has 17 residues. Trimming at V came to 3 bases and at J to 3 bases, leaving 7 bases not matched to a gene. The CDR3 protein is CASSLGGTSGSVYEQYF. The DNA of the CDR3 is TGTGCCAGCAGCTTGGGGGGGACTAGCGGGAGTGTCTACGAGCAGTACTTC.

The V gene is TRBV19, the J gene TRBJ1-6; D is uncertain. Trimming cost V 5 bases and J 8 bases, with 13 bases left between them. The CDR3 sequence is 14 residues long. The germline V gene encodes CDR1 LNHDA and CDR2 SQIVND (reference sequence). The CDR3 DNA reads as TGTGCCAGTAGTGACACGGGGAAGGATTCACCCCTCCACTTT. Translation gives CASSDTGKDSPLHF.

V usage is TRBV28 and J usage is TRBJ1-1; 10 nucleotides match TRBD1. Germline V CDR1 and CDR2: MDHEN, SYDVKM. The CDR3 is made up of 12 amino acids. Trimming at V came to 6 bases and at J to 11 bases, leaving 6 bases not matched to a gene. CDR3 loop: CASRDRGRRAFF. The DNA of the CDR3 is TGTGCCAGCAGGGACAGGGGGAGAAGGGCTTTCTTT.